This TCR beta chain was sequenced in a study of cytomegalovirus exposure and HLA in healthy donors. About this clone itself: What it binds is not known.

Study results and limitations: A previous analysis found most TCR beta V segments productive roughly 87% or roughly 30% of the time.

The PCR was carried out with 60 Vbeta primers and 13 Jbeta primers. TCRdb's copy holds only in-frame clones and misses some; the assay was immunoSEQ multiplex PCR. The ten top clones account for over 1%, within a sample of about 160,000 clones. The sequenced sample consisted of PBMCs. The TCR was taken from a woman aged 55-69 years in good health and CMV-seronegative.

The CDR3 DNA reads as TGCGCCAGCAGCACCGGGACTAGCGGGAGATGGGCAGATACGCAGTATTTT. It yields the protein CASSTGTSGRWADTQYF. The chain recombines TRBV5-1 with TRBJ2-3, with 14 bases aligning to TRBD2. The CDR3 loop spans 17 amino acids. CDR1 is SGHRS and CDR2 is YFSETQ in the germline V gene. J was trimmed by 4 bases and V by 4 bases; bases with no gene match: 8.